This entry features one T cell receptor beta chain sequence. Antigen unknown. Donors, healthy HIV-negative adults, lacked recent acute infections or vaccinations. The data are from a study of shared clonotypes between healthy human individuals. Turning to the study itself: Ranging from 18 to 49 in age, donors were two women and a few men.

The CDR3 extends over 15 amino acids. The germline V and J ends were trimmed by 0 bases and 6 bases, with 14 bases remaining between them. Germline V gene lookup returns CDR1 SGHRS and CDR2 YFSETQ. The authors' processing: Owing to the provision of junction-only sequences devoid of quality scores by immunoSEQ, filtering differed. Libraries were prepared by immunoSEQ multiplex PCR; TCRdb keeps only in-frame clonotypes and omits some of them. That table furnishes V, J and clone size, whereas the DNA furnished D and trimming. The profile shows approximately 440,000 clones, roughly three quarters of them singletons. Study outcomes and limitations: The donor pool, a small one, limited the genetic and exposure-history diversity represented.

This receptor was obtained from a woman aged 35 to 49 in good health. Some clones in this sample may be carry-over from other donors' samples. The sequencing sample was made of PBMCs. The genes are TRBV5-1 and TRBJ2-3; the D gene is possibly TRBD2 (5 bases). CDR3 nucleotide sequence: TGCGCCAGCAGCTTGGGTGTGGTGAGGGCGGATACGCAGTATTTT. Translating it yields CASSLGVVRADTQYF.